The sequence of this TCR beta chain was determined in a study of blood T cells in healthy people across ages. With 2 bases removed from V and 3 bases from J, the gap between germline ends came to 17 bases. CDR1 is MNHEY and CDR2 is SVGAGI in the germline V gene. This CDR3 has 16 residues. Then a second PCR, running roughly 7 to 11 cycles, was carried out with a sample-barcoded 5' primer and a J-beta primer mix. Each cDNA molecule was tagged by a template-switch adaptor with 12 random nucleotides. MiXCR was run by TCRdb on the 5' RACE reads, yielding one entry per CDR3 protein. Of about 1,000,000 distinct CDR3 sequences listed, over 35% were seen once; the top ten hold about 20%.

The sequence came from a woman aged 55-70 years in good health. The specimen sequenced was blood. V and J are TRBV6-5 and TRBJ2-7; unclear D gene. The DNA for the CDR3 is TGTGCCAGCAGTTACGGTCAGACCTCCTTAGGCTACGAGCAGTACTTC. Its translation: CASSYGQTSLGYEQYF.